The following is a T cell receptor beta chain sequence with its context. The sample is drawn from a study of blood T cell repertoires in COVID-19. Study information: The analysed material was cDNA or gDNA that came from T cells, B-cell-depleted T cells, or PBMCs.

CDR1 is MDHEN and CDR2 is SYDVKM in the germline V gene. This CDR3 has 14 residues. Trimming removed 3 bases from V and 3 bases from J; junction bases left unmatched: 3. Measured with immunoSEQ multiplex PCR; TCRdb has only the in-frame clones, and not every one. The sample records roughly 46,000 clones, roughly 87% being singletons. Material for sequencing was peripheral blood. This receptor was obtained from a man aged 60 to 69 with active COVID-19. This chain uses TRBV28 with TRBJ2-3; 7 positions match TRBD2. The CDR3 protein is CASSLQGGTDTQYF. The CDR3 DNA is TGTGCCAGCAGTTTGCAGGGAGGGACAGATACGCAGTATTTT.